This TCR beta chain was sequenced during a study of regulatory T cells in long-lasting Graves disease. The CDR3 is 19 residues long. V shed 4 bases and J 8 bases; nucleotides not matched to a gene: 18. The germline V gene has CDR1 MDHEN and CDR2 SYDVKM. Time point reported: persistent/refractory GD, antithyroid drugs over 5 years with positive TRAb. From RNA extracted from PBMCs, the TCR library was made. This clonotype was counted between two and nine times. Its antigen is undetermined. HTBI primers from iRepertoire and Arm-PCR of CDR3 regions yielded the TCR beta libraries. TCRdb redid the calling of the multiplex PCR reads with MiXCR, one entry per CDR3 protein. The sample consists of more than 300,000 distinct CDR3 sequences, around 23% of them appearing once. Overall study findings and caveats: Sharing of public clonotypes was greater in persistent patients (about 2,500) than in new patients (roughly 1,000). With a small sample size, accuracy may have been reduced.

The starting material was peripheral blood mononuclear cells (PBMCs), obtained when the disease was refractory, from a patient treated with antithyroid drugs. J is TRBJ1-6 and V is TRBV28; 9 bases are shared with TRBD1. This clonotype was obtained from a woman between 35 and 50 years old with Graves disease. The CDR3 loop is CASSSETRFFGTGYSPLHF. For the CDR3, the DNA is TGTGCCAGCAGTTCCGAAACTCGTTTTTTCGGGACAGGGTATTCACCCCTCCACTTT.